These 17 T cell receptor beta chains were all obtained from the same sample, sequenced in a study of T cell clusters in autoimmune cytopenias. About 37,500 genome equivalents of blood DNA were amplified for TRB. TRB was amplified by touch-down multiplex PCR, primer pools A and B combined. TCRdb reprocessed the multiplex PCR reads, with one entry per CDR3 protein and no DNA. The sample data list about 4,800 distinct CDR3 sequences. Material for sequencing was peripheral blood. The receptors shown here come from a human donor with an autoimmune cytopenia or autoimmune hepatitis (not recorded which).

This clonotype shows up as medium-sized by frequency. CDR3 amino acids: CSVVVGHDFSGANVLTF. This chain uses TRBV29-1 with TRBJ2-6; as DNA is missing, the TRBD1 call by TCRdb cannot be tested. Germline V gene lookup returns CDR1 SQVTM and CDR2 ANQGSEA. The CDR3 extends over 17 amino acids.

In terms of frequency, this clonotype is medium-sized. The V gene is TRBV30, the J gene TRBJ1-2; TCRdb proposes TRBD1, but this gene call is untestable without DNA. The germline CDR1 and CDR2 sequences are GTSNPN and SVGIG (reference sequence). CDR3 length: 13 amino acids. The CDR3: CAWSTGAGYGYTF.

The rearrangement links TRBV12-3 or TRBV12-4 to TRBJ2-3; the D call from TCRdb, TRBD1, cannot be confirmed without DNA. The CDR3 extends over 14 amino acids. CDR3 sequence: CASSHGQSTDTQYF.

The chain is built from TRBV5-1 and TRBJ2-3. The CDR3 length is 13 residues. Per germline, CDR1 SGHRS and CDR2 YFSETQ. Here the CDR3 reads CASSSPSTDTQYF.

The V gene is TRBV7-3, the J gene TRBJ2-7; TCRdb calls TRBD1, which cannot be checked without DNA. Per germline, CDR1 SGHTA and CDR2 FQGTGA. The CDR3 covers 15 residues. The CDR3 sequence: CASSLRGRGPYEQYF.

The gene calls are TRBV6-5 and TRBJ1-2; TCRdb designates TRBD1, a call that cannot be tested without DNA. The CDR3 is 15 residues long. Germline assignment: CDR1 MNHEY and CDR2 SVGAGI. CDR3 residues: CASSVEGTGNMEGTF.

The rearrangement links TRBV11-1 to TRBJ1-1; TCRdb's D call, TRBD1, is unchecked because there is no DNA. Germline CDR1 is SGHAT and CDR2 is FQDESV (reference sequence). The length of the CDR3 is 13 residues. The CDR3 protein is CASSFSQGAEAFF.

This rearrangement joins TRBV6-8 to TRBJ2-6; TCRdb names TRBD1, which stays unverified in the absence of DNA. The CDR3 has 16 amino acids. Germline V lookup: CDR1 MNHGY, CDR2 SAAAGT. This chain's CDR3 is CASRDKQGYGANVLTF.

The genes are TRBV6-8 and TRBJ2-7; TCRdb's D call, TRBD2, is unchecked because there is no DNA. The CDR3 runs 16 residues. CDR1 MNHGY and CDR2 SAAAGT come from the germline V gene. Here the CDR3 reads CASSSVGGPGRYEQYF.

This chain links TRBV12-3 or TRBV12-4 with TRBJ2-3; TCRdb's assignment of TRBD1 cannot be checked, as there is no DNA. This CDR3 comprises 15 residues. The CDR3 loop is CASTPSGDVKDTQYF.

Its frequency marks this clonotype as medium-sized (0.01 to 0.1%). The chain employs TRBV15 and TRBJ2-3; TCRdb returns TRBD1, unconfirmable since there is no DNA. The CDR3 spans 15 residues. Germline V gives CDR1 LNHNV, CDR2 YYDKDF (reference sequence). The CDR3 spells CATSTRPGSTDTQYF.

The CDR3 reads CAWSPRGRLAGGRETQYF. The chain joins TRBV30 to TRBJ2-5; TCRdb indicates TRBD2, and absent DNA this call remains unverified. The V gene's germline CDR1 is GTSNPN and CDR2 SVGIG (reference sequence). The CDR3 totals 18 residues. Together with reference TRBV30 and TRBJ2-5, the CDR3 gives the full variable domain: SQTIHQWPATLVQPVGSPLSLECTVEGTSNPNLYWYRQAAGRGLQLLFYSVGIGQISSEVPQNLSASRPQDRQFILSSKKLLLSDSGFYLCAWSPRGRLAGGRETQYFGPGTRLLVL.

This clonotype is deemed medium-sized (0.01 to 0.1%) by its frequency. This chain connects TRBV19 to TRBJ1-1; TCRdb selects TRBD1, and the lack of DNA leaves this call unchecked. Germline V gene data show CDR1 as LNHDA and CDR2 as SQIVND (reference sequence). The CDR3 length is 14 residues. The chain's CDR3 is CASSIDSGSPEAFF.

V usage is TRBV18 and J usage is TRBJ1-4; TCRdb returns TRBD1, unconfirmable since there is no DNA. Germline assignment: CDR1 KGHSH and CDR2 LQKENI. There are 19 residues in the CDR3. The CDR3 region is CASSPLLTARKEMGEKLFF.

The V and J genes are TRBV5-5 and TRBJ2-2; absent DNA, TCRdb's TRBD1 call cannot be checked. This CDR3 has 14 residues. The germline V gene has CDR1 SGHKS and CDR2 YYEKEE (reference sequence). The chain's CDR3 is CASSLSRATGELFF.

This sequence joins TRBV7-9 and TRBJ2-2; TCRdb picks TRBD2, but there is no DNA to check that call. Germline V CDR1 and CDR2: SEHNR, FQNEAQ (reference sequence). CDR3 size: 16 residues. The CDR3 region is CASSLGLAGGPEELFF.

This chain connects TRBV18 to TRBJ1-4. The V gene's germline CDR1 is KGHSH and CDR2 LQKENI. The CDR3 is made up of 14 amino acids. CDR3 loop: CASSPYDGNEKLFF.